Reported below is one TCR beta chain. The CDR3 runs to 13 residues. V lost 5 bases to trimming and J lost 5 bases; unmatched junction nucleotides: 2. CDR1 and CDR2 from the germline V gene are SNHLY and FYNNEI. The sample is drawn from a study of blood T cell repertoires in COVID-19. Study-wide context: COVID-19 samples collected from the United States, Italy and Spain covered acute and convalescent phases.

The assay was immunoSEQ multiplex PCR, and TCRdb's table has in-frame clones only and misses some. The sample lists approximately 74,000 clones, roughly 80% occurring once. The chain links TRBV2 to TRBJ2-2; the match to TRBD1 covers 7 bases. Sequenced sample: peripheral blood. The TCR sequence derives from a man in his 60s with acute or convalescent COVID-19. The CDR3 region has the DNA TGTGCCAGCAGTAAGACAGGGACCGGGGAGCTGTTTTTT. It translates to CASSKTGTGELFF.